Below are 2 T cell receptor beta chains sequenced from a single sample in a study of blood T cell repertoires in COVID-19. Profiling relied on immunoSEQ multiplex PCR, and the TCRdb table lists in-frame clones only, not all of them. The table shows about 120,000 clones, with around 90% occurring only once. Material for sequencing was peripheral blood. The receptors stem from a woman aged 50 to 65 with active or convalescent COVID-19.

The chain uses TRBV5-4 and TRBJ2-7; TRBD2 is a possible D gene (7 bases). Germline values: CDR1 SGHNT, CDR2 YYREEE (reference sequence). There are 16 residues in the CDR3. The V and J ends lost 1 base and 2 bases respectively, with 16 bases between them. The CDR3 loop reads CASSLSSGGVTYEQYF. As DNA, the CDR3 is TGTGCCAGCAGCTTGTCATCGGGGGGCGTAACCTACGAGCAGTACTTC.

The rearrangement links TRBV11-2 to TRBJ2-1, with 9 bases that match TRBD2. Trimming took 4 bases from V and 4 from J; bases not matched to a gene: 11. Germline V gene sequence: CDR1 SGHAT, CDR2 FQNNGV. The CDR3 runs 17 residues. The CDR3 loop reads CASSSNVAGESYNEQFF. DNA of the CDR3: TGTGCCAGCAGCTCCAACGTAGCGGGAGAGTCGTACAATGAGCAGTTCTTC.